These T cell receptor beta chains were read from a single sample in a study of control samples from healthy donors and cancer patients. The assay was immunoSEQ multiplex PCR, and TCRdb's table has in-frame clones only and misses some. The profile shows 130,000 to 150,000 clones, approximately 91% of them singletons. The specimen sequenced was blood. The receptor set was obtained from a woman in her twenties or thirties in good health. The CDR3 runs from the conserved cysteine through the conserved F or W. Fields, in order: clone size, J gene, V gene, D gene, CDR3 protein, CDR3 DNA. A D gene is named only where the DNA matches it firmly. Size is stated for part of the rows, as once, few or many counts, or as a class when the clone is expanded.

.,TRBJ1-4,TRBV3-1/TRBV3-2,.,CASSQEGVQVEKLFF,TGTGCCAGCAGCCAAGAGGGTGTCCAGGTAGAAAAACTGTTTTTT
.,TRBJ2-7,TRBV3-1/TRBV3-2,TRBD2,CASSQELAGDEQYF,TGTGCCAGCAGCCAAGAGCTAGCGGGAGACGAGCAGTACTTC
.,TRBJ1-6,TRBV3-1/TRBV3-2,.,CASSQEKGNSPLHF,TGTGCCAGCAGCCAAGAGAAGGGGAATTCACCCCTCCACTTT
.,TRBJ1-1,TRBV9,.,CASSTPGNTEAFF,TGTGCCAGCAGCACCCCCGGCAACACTGAAGCTTTCTTT
.,TRBJ1-2,TRBV6-5,.,CASTTGLGYTF,TGTGCCAGCACCACAGGCTTAGGCTACACCTTC
.,TRBJ2-1,TRBV7-9,.,CASSFQDEQFF,TGTGCCAGCAGCTTCCAGGATGAGCAGTTCTTC
.,TRBJ2-5,TRBV25-1,TRBD2,CASSRGGETQYF,TGTGCCAGCAGTAGGGGAGGGGAGACCCAGTACTTC
.,TRBJ2-1,TRBV7-2,TRBD2,CASSPGLAGAGNEQFF,TGTGCCAGCAGCCCGGGACTAGCGGGAGCGGGGAATGAGCAGTTCTTC
.,TRBJ1-5,TRBV27,.,CASSLSLGLNQPQHF,TGTGCCAGCAGTTTATCGTTGGGGCTCAATCAGCCCCAGCATTTT
.,TRBJ2-3,TRBV10-2,TRBD2,CATGLAGDTDTQYF,TGCGCCACGGGACTAGCGGGAGACACAGATACGCAGTATTTT
.,TRBJ2-2,TRBV24-1,TRBD2,CATSEVTSGTNTGELFF,TGTGCCACCAGTGAGGTGACTAGCGGGACCAACACCGGGGAGCTGTTTTTT
.,TRBJ2-2,TRBV11-3,.,CATRRAGNTGELFF,TGTGCCACCCGGCGGGCAGGGAACACCGGGGAGCTGTTTTTT
once,TRBJ2-6,TRBV11-2,.,CASRGFTGANVLTF,TGTGCCAGCAGGGGGTTTACTGGGGCCAACGTCCTGACTTTC
.,TRBJ1-4,TRBV14,.,CASSQDAGRGAEKLFF,TGTGCCAGCAGCCAAGATGCGGGCAGAGGGGCCGAAAAACTGTTTTTT
.,TRBJ2-7,TRBV7-9,.,CASSLGGRAGLTYEQYF,TGTGCCAGCAGCTTAGGGGGTAGGGCAGGCCTAACCTACGAGCAGTACTTC
.,TRBJ2-1,TRBV6-5,.,CASIRDSGAYNEQFF,TGTGCCAGCATCAGGGATAGCGGTGCCTACAATGAGCAGTTCTTC
.,TRBJ2-3,TRBV19,TRBD2,CASSMVASGRDTQYF,TGTGCCAGTAGTATGGTGGCTAGCGGGAGAGATACGCAGTATTTT
.,TRBJ2-5,TRBV19,TRBD2,CASGLAGGETQYF,TGTGCCTCGGGGCTAGCGGGAGGAGAGACCCAGTACTTC
.,TRBJ2-5,TRBV7-3,TRBD2,CASSPSGDQETQYF,TGTGCCAGCAGCCCTAGCGGGGACCAAGAGACCCAGTACTTC
.,TRBJ2-1,TRBV19,TRBD1,CASSRTGDSEQFF,TGTGCCAGTAGCCGGACAGGGGATAGTGAGCAGTTCTTC
.,TRBJ1-5,TRBV27,.,CARGQFYSNQPQHF,TGTGCCAGAGGACAGTTTTATAGCAATCAGCCCCAGCATTTT
.,TRBJ1-5,TRBV18,TRBD1,CASSPTRDRVYQPQHF,TGTGCCAGCTCACCAACGAGGGACAGGGTCTATCAGCCCCAGCATTTT
.,TRBJ2-7,TRBV11-2,TRBD1,CASSFGQGYEQYF,TGTGCCAGCAGCTTTGGACAGGGGTACGAGCAGTACTTC
.,TRBJ2-7,TRBV5-1,.,CASSTQTGTYEQYF,TGCGCCAGCAGTACCCAGACAGGAACCTACGAGCAGTACTTC
.,TRBJ2-7,TRBV5-1,.,CASSSLSSYEQYF,TGCGCCAGCAGCTCCCTTAGCTCCTACGAGCAGTACTTC
.,TRBJ2-1,TRBV28,.,CASRSDGYYNEQFF,TGTGCCAGCAGATCGGACGGCTACTACAATGAGCAGTTCTTC
.,TRBJ2-1,TRBV5-1,.,CASSLEGGTYNEQFF,TGCGCCAGCAGCTTGGAGGGGGGAACCTACAATGAGCAGTTCTTC
.,TRBJ1-2,TRBV7-2,TRBD1,CASSLITGQGAGGYTF,TGTGCCAGCAGCTTAATTACGGGACAGGGGGCGGGAGGCTACACCTTC
.,TRBJ2-7,TRBV25-1,.,CWGVAASYEQYF,TGTTGGGGGGTAGCGGCTTCCTACGAGCAGTACTTC
.,TRBJ2-7,TRBV30,TRBD1,CAWSSSGTGLYEQYF,TGTGCCTGGAGCTCATCCGGGACAGGGCTCTACGAGCAGTACTTC
once,TRBJ2-1,TRBV30,.,CAWSARPRDEQFF,TGTGCCTGGAGTGCCCGACCCCGCGATGAGCAGTTCTTC
.,TRBJ1-5,TRBV7-9,.,CASSLELGISNQPQHF,TGTGCCAGCAGCTTAGAGTTAGGGATCAGCAATCAGCCCCAGCATTTT
.,TRBJ1-2,TRBV10-3,.,CAIKGSGANGYTF,TGTGCCATCAAGGGATCGGGGGCTAATGGCTACACCTTC
once,TRBJ1-6,TRBV3-1/TRBV3-2,.,CASSKSGHSNSPLHF,TGTGCCAGCAGCAAATCGGGACACTCTAATTCACCCCTCCACTTT
.,TRBJ1-1,TRBV7-9,.,CASSLALGTPEAFF,TGTGCCAGCAGCTTAGCGCTCGGGACTCCTGAAGCTTTCTTT
.,TRBJ2-3,TRBV4-2,TRBD2,CASSPTPFGRDGDTQYF,TGTGCCAGCAGCCCGACCCCTTTCGGGAGGGATGGGGATACGCAGTATTTT
.,TRBJ1-4,TRBV28,TRBD1,CASSLGTGRNEKLFF,TGTGCCAGCAGCTTGGGGACAGGACGAAATGAAAAACTGTTTTTT
.,TRBJ1-1,TRBV5-5,TRBD1,CASSPTDRFLNTEAFF,TGTGCCAGCAGCCCAACGGACAGGTTCTTGAACACTGAAGCTTTCTTT
few,TRBJ2-7,TRBV6-5,.,CASLQGIVDEQYF,TGTGCCAGCCTCCAGGGGATCGTTGACGAGCAGTACTTC
.,TRBJ2-1,TRBV7-9,TRBD2,CASSLISGINNEQFF,TGTGCCAGCAGCTTAATAAGCGGGATCAACAATGAGCAGTTCTTC
.,TRBJ2-2,TRBV9,TRBD1,CASSGGDRARTMNTGELFF,TGTGCCAGCAGCGGGGGGGACAGGGCGAGGACTATGAACACCGGGGAGCTGTTTTTT
.,TRBJ1-4,TRBV12-3/TRBV12-4,.,CASSYVEKLFF,TGTGCCAGCAGTTACGTTGAAAAACTGTTTTTT
.,TRBJ2-3,TRBV9,TRBD2,CASSVGIAGDTDTQYF,TGTGCCAGCAGCGTAGGAATAGCGGGAGACACAGATACGCAGTATTTT
.,TRBJ1-4,TRBV28,.,CASSLREKLFF,TGTGCCAGCAGTTTAAGGGAAAAACTGTTTTTT
.,TRBJ1-2,TRBV4-2,TRBD1,CASSQAGTGSYGYTF,TGTGCCAGCAGCCAAGCCGGGACAGGGAGCTATGGCTACACCTTC
once,TRBJ1-5,TRBV7-8,.,CASSLGEAGNQPQHF,TGTGCCAGCAGCTTAGGAGAGGCAGGGAATCAGCCCCAGCATTTT
.,TRBJ1-2,TRBV19,.,CASQQDRANYGYTF,TGTGCCAGTCAGCAGGACAGAGCTAACTATGGCTACACCTTC
.,TRBJ1-1,TRBV24-1,.,CATRGDGKNTEAFF,TGTGCCACCAGGGGGGACGGCAAGAACACTGAAGCTTTCTTT
.,TRBJ2-5,TRBV28,TRBD1,CASSFGQGGQETQYF,TGTGCCAGCAGTTTCGGACAGGGAGGCCAAGAGACCCAGTACTTC
.,TRBJ2-7,TRBV5-3,.,CARSLVRDNGLYEQYF,TGTGCCAGAAGCTTGGTGCGGGACAACGGACTTTACGAGCAGTACTTC
.,TRBJ2-5,TRBV7-9,TRBD2,CASSFSGRAEETQYF,TGTGCCAGCAGCTTTAGCGGGAGGGCGGAGGAGACCCAGTACTTC
.,TRBJ2-3,TRBV13,TRBD2,CASRFSGRSTDTQYF,TGTGCCAGCAGGTTTAGCGGGAGAAGCACAGATACGCAGTATTTT
.,TRBJ2-1,TRBV9,.,CASSVDPGRNEQFF,TGTGCCAGCAGCGTAGATCCAGGGAGGAATGAGCAGTTCTTC